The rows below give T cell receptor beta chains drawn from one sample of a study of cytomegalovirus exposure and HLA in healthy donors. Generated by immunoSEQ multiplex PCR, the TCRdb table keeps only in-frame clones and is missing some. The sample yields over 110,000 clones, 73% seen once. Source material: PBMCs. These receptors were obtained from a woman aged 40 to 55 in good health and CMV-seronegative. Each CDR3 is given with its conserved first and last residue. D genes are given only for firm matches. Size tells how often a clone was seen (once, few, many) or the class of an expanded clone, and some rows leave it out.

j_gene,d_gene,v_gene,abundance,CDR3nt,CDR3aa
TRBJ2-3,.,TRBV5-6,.,TGTGCCAGCAGCTCGGGGGGCCGCACAGATACGCAGTATTTT,CASSSGGRTDTQYF
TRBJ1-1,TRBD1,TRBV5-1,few,TGCGCCAGCAGCTTGGGGACAGGGTTGGGGACTGAAGCTTTCTTT,CASSLGTGLGTEAFF
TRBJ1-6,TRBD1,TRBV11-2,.,TGTGCCAGCAGCTTATCGACAGGGGTCAATTCACCCCTCCACTTT,CASSLSTGVNSPLHF
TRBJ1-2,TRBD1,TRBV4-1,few,TGCGCCAGCAGTACAGAACCGGGACAGGAGATATATGGCTACACCTTC,CASSTEPGQEIYGYTF
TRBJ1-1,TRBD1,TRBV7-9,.,TGTTCCAGCAGCTTAGGTAGCGGGACAGGGCGGCGTAGCACTGAAGCTTTCTTT,CSSSLGSGTGRRSTEAFF
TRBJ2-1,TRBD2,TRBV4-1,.,TGCGCCAGCAGCCAAGATACAAGCGGGGACCCGGACAATGAGCAGTTCTTC,CASSQDTSGDPDNEQFF
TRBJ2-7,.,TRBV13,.,TGTGCCAGCAGCTCAACTATGGAATCCTACGAGCAGTACTTC,CASSSTMESYEQYF
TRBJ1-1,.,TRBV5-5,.,TGTGCCAGCACGGTGAACACTGAAGCTTTCTTT,CASTVNTEAFF
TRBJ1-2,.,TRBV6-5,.,TGTGCCAGCAGTTACTCGGTCCCAGTTTGTGGCTACACCTTC,CASSYSVPVCGYTF
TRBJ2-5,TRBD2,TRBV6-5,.,TGTGCCAGCAGTTACTCTAGCGGGGGGAACCAAGAGACCCAGTACTTC,CASSYSSGGNQETQYF
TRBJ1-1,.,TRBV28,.,TGTGCCAGCAGGGAGATACAGGGGAACACTGAAGCTTTCTTT,CASREIQGNTEAFF
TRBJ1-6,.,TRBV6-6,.,TGTGCCAGCAGTAGCGCGGAAAATTCACCCCTCCACTTT,CASSSAENSPLHF
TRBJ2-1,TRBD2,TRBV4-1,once,TGCGCCAGCAGCCGGGGGTCGAGCGGGGGGGGGTACAATGAGCAGTTCTTC,CASSRGSSGGGYNEQFF
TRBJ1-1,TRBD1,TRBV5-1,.,TGCGCCAGCAGCTTAACAGGGGGCGGGACTGAAGCTTTCTTT,CASSLTGGGTEAFF
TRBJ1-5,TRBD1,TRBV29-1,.,TGCAGCATTCAGGGGGCTGACCAGCCCCAGCATTTT,CSIQGADQPQHF
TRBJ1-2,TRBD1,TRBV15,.,TGTGCCACCAGCAGAGGCGGGACAGGGGAAGGCTACACCTTC,CATSRGGTGEGYTF
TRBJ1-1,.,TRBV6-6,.,TGTGCCAGCAGTTACCCAACGGGACAAGGCCCTGAAGCTTTCTTT,CASSYPTGQGPEAFF
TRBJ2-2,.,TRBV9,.,TGTGCCAGCAGCGTAGACTCCGGGGAGCTGTTTTTT,CASSVDSGELFF
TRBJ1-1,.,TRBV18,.,TGTGCCAGCTCACCAACCAGTACGCAGGGCCCTGAAGCTTTCTTT,CASSPTSTQGPEAFF
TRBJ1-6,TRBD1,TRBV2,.,TGTGCCAGCAGAAGACAGGGGAATTCACCCCTCCACTTT,CASRRQGNSPLHF
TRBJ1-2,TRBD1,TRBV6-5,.,TGTGCCAGCAGTTACCGACAGGGACAAAACTATGGCTACACCTTC,CASSYRQGQNYGYTF
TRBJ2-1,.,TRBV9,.,TGTGCCAGCAGCCCCGAAAGGGGTTTATCGAATGAGCAGTTCTTC,CASSPERGLSNEQFF
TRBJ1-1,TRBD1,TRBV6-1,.,TGTGCCAGCAGTGGCATAACAGGGGGTACTGAAGCTTTCTTT,CASSGITGGTEAFF
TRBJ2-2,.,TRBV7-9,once,TGTGCCAGCAGTGGGAGTGAGACGAACACCGGGGAGCTGTTTTTT,CASSGSETNTGELFF
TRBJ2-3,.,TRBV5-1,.,TGCGCCAGCAGCTACCGGGCCGGCGGGACAGATACGCAGTATTTT,CASSYRAGGTDTQYF
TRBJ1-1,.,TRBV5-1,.,TGCGCCAGCAGCCCGAACGAGAGGGCTGAAGCTTTCTTT,CASSPNERAEAFF
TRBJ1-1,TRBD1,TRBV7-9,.,TGTGCCAGCAGACGGGACAGGGGGACTGAAGCTTTCTTT,CASRRDRGTEAFF
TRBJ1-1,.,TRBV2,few,TGTGCCAGCAGGGAACCAACAGCTATGAACACTGAAGCTTTCTTT,CASREPTAMNTEAFF
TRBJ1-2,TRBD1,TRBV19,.,TGTGCCAGTAGTATTATAGTAGGGGGCCTGAGTGGCTACACCTTC,CASSIIVGGLSGYTF
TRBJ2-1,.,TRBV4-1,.,TGCGCCAGCAGTCCCTTGGCGGGCGGGGCCTACAATGAGCAGTTCTTC,CASSPLAGGAYNEQFF
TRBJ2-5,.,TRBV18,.,TGTGCCAGCTCGCCGTTTGTCGGAGAGACCCAGTACTTC,CASSPFVGETQYF
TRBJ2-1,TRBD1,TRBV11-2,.,TGTGCCAGCAGCGTCGTACAGGGGGCAGGGTACAATGAGCAGTTCTTC,CASSVVQGAGYNEQFF
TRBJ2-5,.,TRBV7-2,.,TGTGCCAGCAGCTCCTACGGGGTCCAAGAGACCCAGTACTTC,CASSSYGVQETQYF
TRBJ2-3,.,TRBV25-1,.,TGTGCCAGCAGTGGGACAGTCCTGACCACAGATACGCAGTATTTT,CASSGTVLTTDTQYF
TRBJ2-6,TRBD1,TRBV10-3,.,TGTGCCATCAGCGACTGGACAGGGGGAAAGGAAGGGGTCTCTGGGGCCAACGTCCTGACTTTC,CAISDWTGGKEGVSGANVLTF
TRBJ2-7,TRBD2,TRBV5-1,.,TGCGCCAGCAGCTTGGGTGCGGGGGAGTCCTACGAGCAGTACTTC,CASSLGAGESYEQYF
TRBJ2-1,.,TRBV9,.,TGTGCCAGCAGCGTATTTCGAGGTGAGCAGTTCTTC,CASSVFRGEQFF
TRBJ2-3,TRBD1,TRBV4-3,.,TGCGCCAGCAGCCAAGAGGCGGGGACAGGGGGCACAGATACGCAGTATTTT,CASSQEAGTGGTDTQYF
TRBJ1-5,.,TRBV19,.,TGTGCCAGTAGTATCAGGGAGGAGTATCAGCCCCAGCATTTT,CASSIREEYQPQHF
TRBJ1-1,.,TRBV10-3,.,TGTGCCATCAGTGAGGGCAGGGCCAACACTGAAGCTTTCTTT,CAISEGRANTEAFF
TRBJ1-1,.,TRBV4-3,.,TGCGCCAGCAGCCAAGCTAACCCCGGGGGGACTGAAGCTTTCTTT,CASSQANPGGTEAFF
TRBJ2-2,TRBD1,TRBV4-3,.,TGCGCCAGCAGCCACCCGGGACAGGATAACACCGGGGAGCTGTTTTTT,CASSHPGQDNTGELFF
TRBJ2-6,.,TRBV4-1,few,TGCGCCAGCAGCCAAGGGAGACCGCTGTCTGGGGCCAACGTCCTGACTTTC,CASSQGRPLSGANVLTF
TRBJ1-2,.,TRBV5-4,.,TGTGCCAGCAGCTCGGGTGCTGGCTACACCTTC,CASSSGAGYTF
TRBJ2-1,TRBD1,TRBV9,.,TGTGCCAGCAGCCCGGGACAGGACTCCTACAATGAGCAGTTCTTC,CASSPGQDSYNEQFF
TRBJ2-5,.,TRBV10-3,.,TGTGCCATCAGTGAAGGGGCGGAGACCCAGTACTTC,CAISEGAETQYF
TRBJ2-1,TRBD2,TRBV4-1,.,TGCGCCAGCAGCCAAGATCCTGGAGCGGGGGGGCTTAGTGAGCAGTTCTTC,CASSQDPGAGGLSEQFF
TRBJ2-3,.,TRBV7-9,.,TGTGCCAGCAGCCCGCCGCCCACTCAGGTTTCAGATACGCAGTATTTT,CASSPPPTQVSDTQYF
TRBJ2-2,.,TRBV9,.,TGTGCCAGCGCCCCCCGGGGGGCGAACGGGGAGCTGTTTTTT,CASAPRGANGELFF
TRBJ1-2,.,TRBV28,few,TGTGCCAGCAGTCACCCCCAGCGGGGCCATGGCTACACCTTC,CASSHPQRGHGYTF
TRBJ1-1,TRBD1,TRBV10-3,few,TGTGCCATCAGTGAGTCGGAGACAGGGGTGGACACTGAAGCTTTCTTT,CAISESETGVDTEAFF
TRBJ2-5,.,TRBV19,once,TGTGCCAGTAGTATGGGGCAGGCGGAGACCCAGTACTTC,CASSMGQAETQYF
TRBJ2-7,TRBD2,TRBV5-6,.,TGTGCCAGCAGCTTGATCAGCGGGGGTCGACAGGAGCAGTACTTC,CASSLISGGRQEQYF
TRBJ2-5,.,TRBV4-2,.,TGTGCCAGCAGCCGAGGAACACCGACGGGAGAGACCCAGTACTTC,CASSRGTPTGETQYF